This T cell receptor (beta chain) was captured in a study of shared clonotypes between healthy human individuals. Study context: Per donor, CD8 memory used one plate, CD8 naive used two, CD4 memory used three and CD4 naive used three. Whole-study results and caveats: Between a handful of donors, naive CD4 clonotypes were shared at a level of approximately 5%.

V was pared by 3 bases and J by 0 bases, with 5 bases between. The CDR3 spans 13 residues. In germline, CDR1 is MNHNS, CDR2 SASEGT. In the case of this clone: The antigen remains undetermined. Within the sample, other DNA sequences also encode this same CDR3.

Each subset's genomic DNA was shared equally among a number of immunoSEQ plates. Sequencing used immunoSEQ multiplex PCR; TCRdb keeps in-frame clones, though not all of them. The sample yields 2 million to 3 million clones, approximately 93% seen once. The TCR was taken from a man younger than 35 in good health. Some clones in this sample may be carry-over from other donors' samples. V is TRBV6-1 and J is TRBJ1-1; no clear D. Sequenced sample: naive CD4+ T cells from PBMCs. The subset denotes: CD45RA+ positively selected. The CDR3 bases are TGTGCCAGCAGTGAGGGGATGAACACTGAAGCTTTCTTT. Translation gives CASSEGMNTEAFF.